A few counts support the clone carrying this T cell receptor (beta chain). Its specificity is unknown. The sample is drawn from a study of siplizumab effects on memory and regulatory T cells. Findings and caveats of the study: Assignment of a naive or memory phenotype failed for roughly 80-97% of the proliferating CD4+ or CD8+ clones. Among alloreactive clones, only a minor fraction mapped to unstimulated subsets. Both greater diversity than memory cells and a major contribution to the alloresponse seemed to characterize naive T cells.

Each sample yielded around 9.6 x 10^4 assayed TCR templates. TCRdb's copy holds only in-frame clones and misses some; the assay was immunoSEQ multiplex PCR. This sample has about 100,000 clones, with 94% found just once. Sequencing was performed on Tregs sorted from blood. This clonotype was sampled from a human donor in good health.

Here the CDR3 reads CASSYSRGNYGYTF. DNA for the CDR3: TGTGCCAGCAGTTACTCTCGAGGGAACTATGGCTACACCTTC. The chain combines TRBV6-5 with TRBJ1-2, with unresolved D. This CDR3 has 14 residues. The germline gives CDR1 MNHEY, CDR2 SVGAGI. Trimming took off 0 bases at V and 2 bases at J, with 7 bases between the two ends.